Here is one T cell receptor (beta chain) with its context. In its sample, this clone was seen once. What antigen it recognizes has not been identified. Per-base qualities were not stored, and no clone one base away is much larger. This record belongs to a study of cytotoxic CD8 clonotypes in ibrutinib-treated CLL (dated by TCRdb to the early 2020s). For the wider study: The cohort included some 14 treatment-naive and ten to twelve relapsed/refractory patients; around 17 were IGHV unmutated. Partial responses were observed in roughly 25 patients and complete responses in 2; after a median follow-up of around 68 months, remission was maintained in 15 or so patients and progression was observed in around twelve. Samples at response were collected after a median of 12 months of treatment, with a range of about 6 to 36 months. On average, each sample had 255,043 productive templates and 100,000 or so productive rearrangements. Of the approximately 86 participants in the trial, about 25 had longitudinal samples available. Cryopreserved peripheral blood mononuclear cells were obtained before treatment, at response, and at either sustained remission or disease progression. Patients were still on ibrutinib when every remission and progressive disease sample was collected. Points the paper makes about the study in general: Lymph node repertoires were not examined, and the timing of sampling was not matched between patients in sustained remission and those whose disease progressed. An increase in clonality was observed at ibrutinib response, with clonality remaining stable during sustained remission and falling back toward baseline at progression. At baseline, clonality was higher than in age-matched healthy donors and showed a strong correlation with circulating CD8+ T-cell counts. Public clonotypes were rare and either shrank or stayed stable during treatment, and the rise in clonality at ibrutinib response reflected expansion of private clonotypes.

The goal of deep resolution MiSeq sequencing was a depth between 1 in 1 million and 1 in 200,000 T cells, and coverage averaged 10x per clonotype. The immunoSEQ hsTCRB Kit was used to generate TCR beta libraries. Per the authors' processing: The data were analyzed with ImmunoSEQ Analyzer and ImmunoSEQ Data Assistant, and V, D and J gene assignments followed IMGT definitions. Clonality, which ranges from 0 to 1, was calculated by subtracting the normalized Shannon entropy of productive rearrangement frequencies from one. Public clonotype analysis was restricted to overrepresented clonotypes comprising at least 0.05% of each patient's repertoire. Repertoires from roughly 13 age-matched healthy donors in immuneACCESS were used as clonality controls. What TCRdb holds here is the immuneACCESS table cut down to in-frame rearrangements. Part of the clones is not present; checked against another copy, under half of the missing clones reflect an unresolved V gene, and the others are unexplained. The DNA was the basis for D and trimming; V, J and clone size are from that table. In this sample the table shows some 50,000 clones, 56% of which occur a single time. The ten largest clones represent just over 20% of the sample.

The germline V gene encodes CDR1 LNHDA and CDR2 SQIVND (reference sequence). From V the trimming removes 4 bases and from J it removes 0 bases, while the gene matches leave 6 bases of the junction unaccounted for. Its CDR3 holds 16 amino acids, cysteine through phenylalanine. Only the CDR3 DNA is retained, 48 bases long and in frame from the first base. The time point label here, explained by the study, means: 24 months on ibrutinib. For TCR beta library preparation, 2 to 2.5 micrograms of genomic DNA were isolated from cryopreserved PBMCs. High-throughput TCR beta sequencing was performed on longitudinal blood samples from CLL patients receiving ibrutinib monotherapy. The patients took part in an open-label, single-center phase 2 trial of ibrutinib monotherapy.

The sequencing used PBMCs, collected after 24 months of ibrutinib treatment. The receptor chain draws on TRBV19 and TRBJ2-3; 8 bases in the junction line up with TRBD2. This TCR derives from a human donor with chronic lymphocytic leukemia. Here is the DNA: TGTGCCAGTAGTACCCCTCGGGGGGGAAGCACAGATACGCAGTATTTT. This gives the protein CASSTPRGGSTDTQYF.